This record covers a single T cell receptor (beta chain). Per the study methods: For nucleated cells, counts were estimated from reference gene primer amplification. Sequencing used immunoSEQ multiplex PCR; TCRdb keeps in-frame clones, though not all of them. Clonal size and the V and J genes are those of that table, whereas D and trimming came from the DNA. The sample carries about 150,000 clones, around three quarters recorded once. V shed 4 bases and J shed 7 bases, with 19 bases lying between them. The CDR3 loop spans 16 amino acids. Germline CDR1 and CDR2: LNHDA and SQIVND (reference sequence). This sample was included in a study of blood T cell repertoires in COVID-19. Study-wide context: Sources were T cells, B-cell-depleted T cells, or PBMCs; the material itself was cDNA or gDNA.

V is TRBV19 and J is TRBJ2-2, with a possible D match to TRBD1 (6 bases). The source material was peripheral blood. The clonotype was recovered from a man older than 75 with acute or convalescent COVID-19. The CDR3 spells CASSTQGQGLIGELFF. In DNA form, the CDR3 reads TGTGCCAGTAGTACCCAAGGGCAGGGGTTGATCGGGGAGCTGTTTTTT.